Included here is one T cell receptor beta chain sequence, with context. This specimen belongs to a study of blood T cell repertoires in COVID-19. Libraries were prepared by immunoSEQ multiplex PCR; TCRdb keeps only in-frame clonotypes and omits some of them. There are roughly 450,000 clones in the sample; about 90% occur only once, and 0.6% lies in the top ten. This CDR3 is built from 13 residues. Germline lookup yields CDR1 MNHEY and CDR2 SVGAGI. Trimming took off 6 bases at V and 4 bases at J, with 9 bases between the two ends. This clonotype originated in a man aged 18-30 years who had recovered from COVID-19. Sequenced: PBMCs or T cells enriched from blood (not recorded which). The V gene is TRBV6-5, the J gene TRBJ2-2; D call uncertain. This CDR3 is CASSNMVTGELFF. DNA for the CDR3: TGTGCCAGCAGCAACATGGTCACCGGGGAGCTGTTTTTT.